Each of the 4 T cell receptor beta chains below was sequenced from the same sample in a study of beta chain features in type 1 diabetes. General study findings and limits: A moderate, significant TCRB CDR3 shortening appeared in type 1 diabetes across four CD4+ subsets.

These receptors' targets are unknown. Expressed TCRB transcripts were sequenced because the entire RNA isolate underwent reverse transcription. Sequencing was performed with immunoSEQ multiplex PCR; in TCRdb, only in-frame clones are kept and a portion is missing. Among about 700,000 clones listed, roughly 13% were seen once. The sample taken for sequencing was naive CD4+ T cells from blood. The receptors come from a man between 18 and 35 years old with type 1 diabetes.

The chain employs TRBV5-4 and TRBJ2-1; possible D gene TRBD2, 6 bases. The V gene lost 4 bases and the J gene lost 0 bases, with 11 bases spanning the gap. Germline V lookup: CDR1 SGHNT, CDR2 YYREEE (reference sequence). CDR3 length: 15 amino acids. The CDR3 sequence: CASSASTSSYNEQFF. The DNA of the CDR3 is TGTGCCAGCAGCGCGTCGACTAGCTCCTACAATGAGCAGTTCTTC.

J is TRBJ1-5 and V is TRBV5-1; no definite D call. CDR1 is SGHRS and CDR2 is YFSETQ in the germline V gene. The CDR3 is 15 residues long. Trimming removed 4 bases at V and 0 bases at J, with 11 bases between. CDR3 amino acids: CASSADSNSNQPQHF. The CDR3 DNA is TGCGCCAGCAGCGCGGACTCCAATAGCAATCAGCCCCAGCATTTT.

The DNA for the CDR3 is TGCGCCAGCAGCGCCGGGACCGGTGACTATGGCTACACCTTC. Translating it yields CASSAGTGDYGYTF. The chain has TRBV5-1 and TRBJ1-2; TRBD1 is a possible D gene (5 bases). Trimming took off 4 bases at V and 3 bases at J, with 13 bases between the two ends. Germline V gene sequence: CDR1 SGHRS, CDR2 YFSETQ. There are 14 residues in the CDR3.

The J gene is TRBJ2-3, the V gene TRBV30; 7 bases map to TRBD2. Germline V lookup: CDR1 GTSNPN, CDR2 SVGIG (reference sequence). CDR3 size: 11 residues. Trimming took 3 bases from V and 7 from J; bases not matched to a gene: 1. This CDR3 is CAWSGGNTQYF. CDR3 bases: TGTGCCTGGAGCGGGGGGAATACGCAGTATTTT.